The 21 T cell receptor beta chains presented below share a single source sample, sequenced in a study of T cells in Graves' hyperthyroidism and ophthalmopathy. RNA transcripts yielded amplified TCR beta CDR3 regions. TCR CDR3 underwent first-round RT-PCR with the HTBI primer set. Each CDR3 protein gets one entry after TCRdb re-called the multiplex PCR reads with MiXCR. The table includes 690,000 or so distinct CDR3 sequences, around 19% detected once. Sequencing input: blood. These receptors were collected from a woman between 50 and 59 years old with Graves' hyperthyroidism that later progressed to Graves' ophthalmopathy.

Of note for this clonotype: The conserved phenylalanine or tryptophan normally closing the CDR3 is absent here, so this likely arose from a read error. V and J are TRBV2 and TRBJ2-1; 14 bases fit TRBD2. V trimming: 6 bases; J trimming: 0 bases; junction bases outside the gene matches: 4. The length of the CDR3 is 17 residues. Germline-derived CDR1 and CDR2 are SNHLY and FYNNEI. The CDR3 sequence: CASSGTSGGFSYNEQFS. DNA of the CDR3: TGTGCCAGCAGCGGGACTAGCGGGGGATTCTCCTACAATGAGCAGTTCTCC.

This clonotype was seen only a few times. The V and J genes are TRBV29-1 and TRBJ2-5, with TRBD1 matching 8 bases. Germline CDR1 reads SQVTM; CDR2 reads ANQGSEA. V was pared by 3 bases and J by 4 bases, with 7 bases of the junction left unmatched. The CDR3 spans 14 residues. CDR3 DNA sequence: TGCAGCGTTGAGGAACAGGGGGTGGGAGAGACCCAGTACTTC. Translated, it gives CSVEEQGVGETQYF. The variable domain in full, completed from reference TRBV29-1 and TRBJ2-5, reads SAVISQKPSRDICQRGTSLTIQCQVDSQVTMMFWYRQQPGQSLTLIATANQGSEATYESGFVIDKFPISRPNLTFSTLTVSNMSPEDSSIYLCSVEEQGVGETQYFGPGTRLLVL.

CDR3 loop: CASSTRQVYNSPLHF. The CDR3 bases are TGTGCCAGCAGCACGAGACAGGTCTATAATTCACCCCTCCACTTT. The chain recombines TRBV5-4 with TRBJ1-6; the D gene is possibly TRBD1 (6 bases). This CDR3 region has 15 residues. Germline values: CDR1 SGHNT, CDR2 YYREEE (reference sequence). V lost 4 bases, J lost 3 bases, and 11 bases lay in between.

This clonotype was seen more than once but under ten times. The rearrangement uses TRBV7-9 and TRBJ1-3; D gene uncertain. Germline values: CDR1 SEHNR, CDR2 FQNEAQ (reference sequence). Trimming stripped 4 bases from V and 3 bases from J, with 7 bases between. The CDR3 covers 13 residues. CDR3 sequence (DNA): TGTGCCAGCAGCTCGGGGAATGGAAACACCATATATTTT. Translation: CASSSGNGNTIYF.

This clonotype was observed at least ten times. V is TRBV19 and J is TRBJ1-2, with D hard to call. CDR3 length: 14 amino acids. Between the trimmed V and J ends, which lost 7 bases and 2 bases, there was a span of 14 bases. Looked up from germline, CDR1 is LNHDA and CDR2 is SQIVND (reference sequence). CDR3 coding DNA: TGTGCCAGTACCATCACCGGATCCAACTATGGCTACACCTTC. Translated, it gives CASTITGSNYGYTF.

The gene calls are TRBV29-1 and TRBJ2-5; D might be TRBD2 (5 bases). Deletions cut 4 bases from V and 0 bases from J, with 24 bases between. Germline CDR1 reads SQVTM; CDR2 reads ANQGSEA. This CDR3 comprises 18 residues. The CDR3 spells CSVVFLGRTGEYQETQYF. The CDR3, as DNA: TGCAGCGTTGTTTTCCTCGGGCGCACTGGGGAGTACCAAGAGACCCAGTACTTC.

This chain uses TRBV6-1 with TRBJ1-4; 8 positions match TRBD1. This CDR3 has 12 residues. Per the germline V gene, CDR1 is MNHNS and CDR2 is SASEGT. The junction had 4 bases not matched to a gene; V was cut back by 10 bases and J by 6 bases. CDR3 protein: CAIQGDDEKLFF. For the CDR3, the DNA is TGTGCCATACAGGGGGATGATGAAAAACTGTTTTTT.

V gene TRBV29-1 combines with J gene TRBJ2-3; D possibly corresponds to TRBD2 (5 bases). The CDR3 is 13 amino acids. With 7 bases removed from V and 2 bases from J, the gap between germline ends came to 13 bases. Germline V gives CDR1 SQVTM, CDR2 ANQGSEA. This CDR3 is CSGERQNTDTQYF. CDR3 in DNA: TGCAGCGGGGAGCGACAAAACACAGATACGCAGTATTTT.

This chain joins TRBV6-6 and TRBJ1-1, with no clear D. Germline V CDR1 and CDR2: MNHNY, SVGAGI (reference sequence). Trimming removed 0 bases from V and 6 bases from J, with 20 bases in between. The CDR3 is made up of 17 amino acids. CDR3 sequence (DNA): TGTGCCAGCAGTTACTCGAGTTCAATGGACCGCCGAGCTGAAGCTTTCTTT. Protein product: CASSYSSSMDRRAEAFF.

Many counts were recorded for this clonotype. The J gene is TRBJ1-3, the V gene TRBV5-1; tentative D call: TRBD1 (5 bases). Looked up from germline, CDR1 is SGHRS and CDR2 is YFSETQ. Trimming took 6 bases from V and 1 from J, leaving 17 bases between them. There are 16 residues in the CDR3. Here the CDR3 reads CASNPIRGNSGNTIYF. In DNA, the CDR3 is TGCGCCAGCAACCCAATAAGGGGTAATTCTGGAAACACCATATATTTT.

This clonotype was seen many times. The rearrangement links TRBV12-3 or TRBV12-4 to TRBJ2-7; D is undetermined. The CDR3 spans 16 residues. V was clipped by 5 bases and J by 0 bases, with 17 bases between them. The CDR3 loop reads CASSLGGPSSSYEQYF. The CDR3 nucleotides are TGTGCCAGCAGTCTTGGTGGCCCCTCAAGCTCCTACGAGCAGTACTTC.

In this sample, this clonotype turned up a few times. The CDR3 does not end in the conserved phenylalanine or tryptophan, so this is likely a read error. This chain uses TRBV5-1 with TRBJ2-1; 9 bases are shared with TRBD1. The CDR3 is 16 residues long. V gave up 0 bases and J gave up 4 bases; unmatched junction bases: 5. Germline CDR1 is SGHRS and CDR2 is YFSETQ. CDR3 sequence reads: CASSLVGGQGYNEQFS. Here the CDR3 DNA reads TGCGCCAGCAGCTTGGTGGGGGGACAGGGTTACAATGAGCAGTTCTCC.

This clonotype was observed a handful of times. The chain carries TRBV29-1 and TRBJ2-7, with TRBD1 matching 8 bases. The CDR3 has 14 amino acids. Looked up from germline, CDR1 is SQVTM and CDR2 is ANQGSEA. Trimming removed 2 bases from V and 2 bases from J; junction bases left unmatched: 5. CDR3 coding DNA: TGCAGCGTTGAAACGACAGGGGTCACCTACGAGCAGTACTTC. It translates to CSVETTGVTYEQYF.

This sequence joins TRBV12-5 and TRBJ2-6, with TRBD1 matching over 7 bases. The CDR3 sequence is 17 residues long. The J segment lost 0 bases and the V segment lost 3 bases, leaving 5 bases of the junction unmatched. CDR1 and CDR2 from the germline V gene are LGHNT and FRNRAP. CDR3 loop: CASGFGQDHSGANVLTF. CDR3 nucleotides: TGTGCTAGTGGTTTCGGACAGGACCACTCTGGGGCCAACGTCCTGACTTTC.

The J gene is TRBJ2-1, the V gene TRBV12-5; D is perhaps TRBD2 (5 bases). The CDR3 consists of 15 residues. V was pared by 1 base and J by 1 base, with 8 bases between. CDR1 is LGHNT, CDR2 FRNRAP, per germline. In DNA, the CDR3 is TGTGCTAGTGGTTTGGCCCGGGGTTCCTACAATGAGCAGTTCTTC. As protein: CASGLARGSYNEQFF.

This clonotype was recorded only once. Germline is not matched at one junction end, which may reflect a read error. In nucleotides, the CDR3 is TGTGCCCGGAGTGTATTTGTGGGCGGGGAGCTGTTTTTT. This translates into CARSVFVGGELFF. The gene calls are TRBV30 and TRBJ2-2; D not resolved. CDR1 is GTSNPN and CDR2 is SVGIG in the germline V gene (reference sequence). The CDR3 totals 13 residues.

The sample holds many counts of this clonotype. This chain joins TRBV2 and TRBJ1-1; D perhaps matches TRBD1 (6 bases). Trimming shortened V by 10 bases and J by 0 bases, and 12 bases separated the two germline ends. The CDR3 contains 13 residues. Per germline, CDR1 SNHLY and CDR2 FYNNEI. DNA for the CDR3: TGTGCCAACACAGGGCTTATGAACACTGAAGCTTTCTTT. Its protein product is CANTGLMNTEAFF.

This clonotype showed up many times. V usage is TRBV5-1 and J usage is TRBJ2-1; 10 positions agree with TRBD1. CDR1 is SGHRS, CDR2 YFSETQ, per germline. CDR3 length: 15 amino acids. Unmatched junction bases numbered 6, after V lost 4 bases and J lost 5 bases. In DNA form, the CDR3 reads TGCGCCAGCAGCCTCCGGGACAGGGGTGACAATGAGCAGTTCTTC. It translates to CASSLRDRGDNEQFF.

There are many counts of this clonotype. V usage is TRBV11-2 and J usage is TRBJ2-7, with TRBD1 matching over 9 bases. The J segment lost 7 bases and the V segment lost 4 bases, leaving 2 bases of the junction unmatched. The CDR3 totals 12 residues. CDR1 is SGHAT and CDR2 is FQNNGV in the germline V gene. CDR3 DNA sequence: TGTGCCAGCAGCTCGGGGACAGGGGAGCAGTACTTC. Encoded protein: CASSSGTGEQYF.

The sample holds a few counts of this clonotype. The chain recombines TRBV20-1 with TRBJ2-2; TRBD1 agrees at 9 bases. V lost 0 bases, J lost 6 bases, and 8 bases stayed unmatched. The germline V gene has CDR1 DFQATT and CDR2 SNEGSKA (reference sequence). The CDR3 is 16 residues long. This chain's CDR3 is CSARDFRTGDAGELFF. In DNA form, the CDR3 reads TGCAGTGCTAGAGATTTCCGGACAGGGGACGCCGGGGAGCTGTTTTTT.

In this sample, this clonotype turned up many times. This chain uses TRBV5-1 with TRBJ2-1; no firm D call. The germline CDR1 and CDR2 sequences are SGHRS and YFSETQ. CDR3 length: 13 residues. Trimming took off 1 base at V and 0 bases at J, with 2 bases between the two ends. CDR3 coding DNA: TGCGCCAGCAGCTTGTACTCCTACAATGAGCAGTTCTTC. This codes for CASSLYSYNEQFF.